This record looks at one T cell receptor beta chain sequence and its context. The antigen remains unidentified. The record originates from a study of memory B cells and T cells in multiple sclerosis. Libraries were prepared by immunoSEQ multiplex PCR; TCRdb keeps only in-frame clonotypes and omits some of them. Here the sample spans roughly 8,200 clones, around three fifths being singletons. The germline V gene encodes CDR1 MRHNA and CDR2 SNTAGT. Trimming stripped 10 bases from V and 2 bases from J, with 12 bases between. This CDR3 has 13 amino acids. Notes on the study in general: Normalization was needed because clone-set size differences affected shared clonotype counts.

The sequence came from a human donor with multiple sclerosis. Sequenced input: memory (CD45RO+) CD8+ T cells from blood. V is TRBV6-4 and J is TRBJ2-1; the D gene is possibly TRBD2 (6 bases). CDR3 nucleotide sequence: TGTGCCAAACGGAGGGCGACCTACAATGAGCAGTTCTTC. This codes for CAKRRATYNEQFF.